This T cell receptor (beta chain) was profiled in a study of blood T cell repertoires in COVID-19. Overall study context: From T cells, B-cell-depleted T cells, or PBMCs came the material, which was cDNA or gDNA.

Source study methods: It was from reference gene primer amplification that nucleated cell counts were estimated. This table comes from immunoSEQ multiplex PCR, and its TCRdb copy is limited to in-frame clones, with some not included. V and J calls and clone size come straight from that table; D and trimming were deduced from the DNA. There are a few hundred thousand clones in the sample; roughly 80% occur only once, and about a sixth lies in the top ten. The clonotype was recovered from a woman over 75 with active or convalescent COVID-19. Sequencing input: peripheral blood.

In DNA, the CDR3 is TGTGCCAGTAGTCCACCCTGGGACAGGGGGCGCGGCGGGGAGCTGTTTTTT. Protein sequence: CASSPPWDRGRGGELFF. The chain joins TRBV19 to TRBJ2-2, with TRBD1 identical over 12 bases. The CDR3 length is 17 residues. The J segment lost 7 bases and the V segment lost 5 bases, leaving 11 bases of the junction unmatched. CDR1 LNHDA and CDR2 SQIVND come from the germline V gene (reference sequence).